These 27 T cell receptor beta chains share one sample of origin, sequenced in a study of cytomegalovirus exposure and HLA in healthy donors. Primers included in the PCR were 60 Vbeta and 13 Jbeta primers. Clones were read by immunoSEQ multiplex PCR, and TCRdb kept only the in-frame ones, dropping some. The repertoire holds 100,000 to 150,000 clones, with roughly 78% as singletons. Sequences were obtained from PBMCs. The receptors here all came from a man aged 25 to 40 in good health and CMV-seropositive.

The chain links TRBV6-1 to TRBJ1-1, with a possible D match to TRBD1 (5 bases). The CDR3 is made up of 14 amino acids. Between the trimmed V and J ends, which lost 3 bases and 1 base, there was a span of 9 bases. From germline, CDR1 is MNHNS and CDR2 SASEGT. The CDR3 DNA follows: TGTGCCAGCAGTGACAGGGTCTCGAACACTGAAGCTTTCTTT. It encodes CASSDRVSNTEAFF.

J is TRBJ2-1 and V is TRBV5-8; the match to TRBD1 covers 7 bases. With V trimmed by 0 bases and J by 8 bases, 8 bases remained unmatched. Germline CDR1 reads SGHTS; CDR2 reads YDEGEE. The CDR3 runs 15 residues. The CDR3 spells CASSLAGQFEDEQFF. CDR3 sequence (DNA): TGTGCCAGCAGCTTGGCGGGACAGTTCGAGGATGAGCAGTTCTTC.

This chain uses TRBV6-6 with TRBJ2-3, with unresolved D. CDR3 length: 12 amino acids. Germline assignment: CDR1 MNHNY and CDR2 SVGAGI (reference sequence). Trimming stripped 8 bases from V and 0 bases from J, with 6 bases between. CDR3 DNA: TGTGCCAGCCACGGGAGCACAGATACGCAGTATTTT. This sequence encodes CASHGSTDTQYF.

The genes are TRBV11-1 and TRBJ2-2; D is possibly TRBD1 (6 bases). The ends were cut back, 5 bases at V and 4 bases at J, with 11 bases in the middle. The CDR3 covers 14 residues. Germline-derived CDR1 and CDR2 are SGHAT and FQDESV (reference sequence). CDR3 amino acids: CASSLQGATGELFF. CDR3 coding DNA: TGTGCCAGCAGCCTACAGGGAGCCACCGGGGAGCTGTTTTTT. The full variable domain, rest sourced from reference TRBV11-1 and TRBJ2-2, is EAEVAQSPRYKITEKSQAVAFWCDPISGHATLYWYRQILGQGPELLVQFQDESVVDDSQLPKDRFSAERLKGVDSTLKIQPAELGDSAMYLCASSLQGATGELFFGEGSRLTVL.

CDR3 sequence: CASSFSGGTTGELFF. The CDR3 region has the DNA TGCGCCAGCAGCTTCAGCGGGGGGACCACCGGGGAGCTGTTTTTT. The J gene is TRBJ2-2, the V gene TRBV5-1, with 9 bases matching TRBD2. Germline V gene sequence: CDR1 SGHRS, CDR2 YFSETQ. The V and J ends lost 2 bases and 4 bases, in that order; junction bases with no gene match: 3. CDR3 size: 15 residues.

This clone has just one count. The chain is built from TRBV28 and TRBJ1-6; D gene uncertain. The germline CDR1 and CDR2 sequences are MDHEN and SYDVKM. The V gene lost 5 bases and the J gene lost 11 bases, with 16 bases spanning the gap. This CDR3 region has 14 residues. CDR3: CASSPKLREPPLHF. CDR3 nucleotides: TGTGCCAGCAGTCCCAAATTACGGGAGCCACCCCTCCACTTT.

CDR3 sequence: CASAINRFGGYTF. CDR3 in DNA: TGTGCCAGCGCCATAAACAGGTTCGGGGGCTACACCTTC. The chain joins TRBV6-4 to TRBJ1-2, with TRBD1 as a possible D gene (5 bases). Per the germline V gene, CDR1 is MRHNA and CDR2 is SNTAGT. Trimming stripped 8 bases from V and 8 bases from J, with 18 bases between. The length of the CDR3 is 13 residues.

The chain couples TRBV19 to TRBJ2-7, with D possibly TRBD2 on 5 matching bases. Trimming pared 0 bases from V and 2 bases from J, leaving 11 bases between. Germline loops: CDR1 LNHDA, CDR2 SQIVND (reference sequence). The CDR3 runs to 15 residues. The CDR3 DNA reads TGTGCCAGTAGTATAGATCTAGGAGGTGCCTACGAGCAGTACTTC. This encodes CASSIDLGGAYEQYF.

CDR3 loop: CASSGSGGANTGELFF. CDR3 sequence (DNA): TGCGCCAGCAGTGGGAGCGGTGGGGCGAACACCGGGGAGCTGTTTTTT. J is TRBJ2-2 and V is TRBV10-2; maybe TRBD2 (5 bases). V was shortened by 4 bases and J by 0 bases, with 12 bases between the two germline ends. The CDR3 runs to 16 residues. The germline V gene encodes CDR1 WSHSY and CDR2 SAAADI.

This chain connects TRBV27 to TRBJ1-2; D remains unclear. Germline assignment: CDR1 MNHEY and CDR2 SMNVEV (reference sequence). V shed 2 bases and J shed 4 bases, with 14 bases lying between them. This CDR3 is 15 amino acids long. The CDR3, as DNA: TGTGCCAGCAGTTTACTCCCCCTGTCAGTCTATGGCTACACCTTC. This gives the protein CASSLLPLSVYGYTF.

Worth noting for this clone: This sample includes further DNA sequences coding for the same CDR3. The chain is built from TRBV29-1 and TRBJ1-2, with D possibly being TRBD1 (5 bases). CDR3 size: 12 residues. The V and J ends lost 5 bases and 2 bases respectively, with 9 bases between them. Germline V gene data show CDR1 as SQVTM and CDR2 as ANQGSEA. The CDR3 DNA reads TGCAGCGTTTCGGGGGGGAACTATGGCTACACCTTC. Protein: CSVSGGNYGYTF.

The J gene is TRBJ2-5, the V gene TRBV6-5; D perhaps matches TRBD1 (6 bases). This CDR3 is built from 15 residues. V was trimmed by 2 bases and J by 5 bases, leaving 15 bases between them. Germline CDR1 reads MNHEY; CDR2 reads SVGAGI. Here the CDR3 DNA reads TGTGCCAGCAGTTACGCCCTACAGGGAGACGAGACCCAGTACTTC. Translating gives CASSYALQGDETQYF.

This chain connects TRBV19 to TRBJ2-1; 11 bases agree with TRBD1. Germline loops: CDR1 LNHDA, CDR2 SQIVND (reference sequence). Losses at the gene ends were 6 bases for V and 9 bases for J; bases not matched to a gene: 10. The CDR3 has 15 amino acids. The CDR3 DNA reads TGTGCCAGTAGCTGGTCGGACAGGGGGCTTAGTGAGCAGTTCTTC. Encoded protein: CASSWSDRGLSEQFF.

The chain couples TRBV5-1 to TRBJ2-7, with D possibly being TRBD1 (5 bases). CDR1 and CDR2 (germline): SGHRS, YFSETQ. CDR3 size: 13 residues. The V and J ends lost 3 bases and 3 bases respectively, with 10 bases between them. This CDR3 reads CASSSDSFYEQYF. CDR3 in DNA: TGCGCCAGCAGCTCCGACAGCTTCTACGAGCAGTACTTC.

The chain is built from TRBV7-9 and TRBJ2-1; possibly TRBD2 for D (6 bases). V lost 5 bases and J lost 5, with 22 bases in between. CDR3 length: 17 residues. Germline V CDR1 and CDR2: SEHNR, FQNEAQ (reference sequence). The DNA of the CDR3 is TGTGCCAGCAGCCAAAAGACAGCCGGGGGTTCTAACAATGAGCAGTTCTTC. The encoded protein is CASSQKTAGGSNNEQFF.

The chain links TRBV5-6 to TRBJ2-1; no firm D call. Per germline, CDR1 SGHDT and CDR2 YYEEEE. V lost 0 bases to trimming and J lost 10 bases, with 11 bases between them. This CDR3 region has 13 residues. The CDR3 sequence is CASSLGAADEQFF. As DNA, the CDR3 is TGTGCCAGCAGCTTGGGGGCAGCCGACGAGCAGTTCTTC.

The chain recombines TRBV6-4 with TRBJ2-1; D is possibly TRBD2 (6 bases). CDR3 length equals 19 residues. Germline lookup yields CDR1 MRHNA and CDR2 SNTAGT. Trimming removed 5 bases from V and 8 bases from J, with 31 bases in between. The CDR3 region has the DNA TGTGCCAGCAGTACTAGCACCAAATTACTAGAGTGGGGCGTCGATGAGCAGTTCTTC. Protein sequence: CASSTSTKLLEWGVDEQFF.

This clone has just a few counts. J is TRBJ1-2 and V is TRBV6-5, with D perhaps matching TRBD1 (5 bases). The V end was cut by 7 bases, the J end by 6 bases, with 18 bases between. Germline CDR1 and CDR2: MNHEY and SVGAGI. The CDR3 has 14 residues. The CDR3 protein is CASTRLGAGDGYTF. CDR3 DNA: TGTGCCAGCACCCGTCTTGGGGCTGGGGATGGCTACACCTTC.

As to this clone: A read error may account for a junction end that differs from germline. J is TRBJ1-1 and V is TRBV7-2; 7 bases match TRBD1. CDR1 is SGHTA, CDR2 FQGNSA, per germline. The CDR3 runs 15 residues. The CDR3 protein is CASSSLQGLNTEAFF. The CDR3 nucleotides are TGTGCCAGCAGCTCACTACAGGGGCTGAATACTGAAGCTTTCTTT.

On this clone itself: At one boundary the junction diverges from the germline segment, which might be a read error. The sample has other DNA sequences that encode this CDR3 too. The CDR3 loop is CASSPTTGGSGNIQYF. The CDR3, as DNA: TGTGCCAGCTCACCGACGACAGGGGGCAGCGGAAACATCCAGTACTTC. V gene TRBV18 combines with J gene TRBJ2-4; TRBD1 matches 10 bases. Looked up from germline, CDR1 is KGHSH and CDR2 is LQKENI. The CDR3 loop spans 16 amino acids.

The chain's CDR3 is CASTDRQETQYF. CDR3 coding DNA: TGTGCCAGCACGGACAGGCAAGAGACCCAGTACTTC. This chain connects TRBV6-1 to TRBJ2-5; the match to TRBD1 covers 7 bases. The germline V gene encodes CDR1 MNHNS and CDR2 SASEGT. V was pared by 7 bases and J by 2 bases, with 1 base of the junction left unmatched. There are 12 residues in the CDR3.

The rearrangement joins TRBV2 to TRBJ2-7; a possible D gene is TRBD1 (5 bases). This CDR3 is built from 13 residues. Germline CDR1 reads SNHLY; CDR2 reads FYNNEI. Deletions cut 6 bases from V and 1 base from J, with 10 bases between. In DNA, the CDR3 is TGTGCCAGCAGGACAGACCTGTCCTACGAGCAGTACTTC. Amino acid sequence: CASRTDLSYEQYF.

The chain combines TRBV5-1 with TRBJ2-3; D perhaps matches TRBD1 (5 bases). V gave up 2 bases and J gave up 4 bases, with 11 bases separating them. This CDR3 comprises 14 residues. Looked up from germline, CDR1 is SGHRS and CDR2 is YFSETQ. The CDR3 spells CASSFQGSADTQYF. The CDR3, as DNA: TGCGCCAGCAGCTTCCAGGGCTCGGCAGATACGCAGTATTTT.

The V call is TRBV7-2, the J call TRBJ2-5; D might be TRBD2 (6 bases). This CDR3 comprises 14 residues. Trimming cost V 3 bases and J 5 bases, with 13 bases left between them. The germline V gene has CDR1 SGHTA and CDR2 FQGNSA. The DNA of the CDR3 is TGTGCCAGCAGCTTCAAGGCGGGGTTCGAGACCCAGTACTTC. Translated, it gives CASSFKAGFETQYF.

The rearrangement links TRBV7-2 to TRBJ1-2; D gene uncertain. The ends were cut back, 1 base at V and 3 bases at J, with 12 bases in the middle. Per germline, CDR1 SGHTA and CDR2 FQGNSA. The CDR3 is 15 amino acids. CDR3: CASSLGPGLDYGYTF. The CDR3 DNA reads TGTGCCAGCAGCTTAGGGCCGGGGTTGGACTATGGCTACACCTTC.

Points on this clone: The sample carries other DNA sequences with the same CDR3. This rearrangement joins TRBV5-8 to TRBJ1-1; D remains unclear. Germline V gene lookup returns CDR1 SGHTS and CDR2 YDEGEE. Trimming shortened V by 4 bases and J by 7 bases, and 17 bases separated the two germline ends. The CDR3 consists of 14 residues. This chain's CDR3 is CASSEAGPYNEAFF. In nucleotides, the CDR3 is TGTGCCAGCAGCGAGGCGGGCCCCTATAATGAAGCTTTCTTT.

This clone showed up just a few times. Other DNA sequences in this sample translate to the same CDR3. This sequence joins TRBV5-1 and TRBJ2-3; the D gene is possibly TRBD1 (5 bases). V lost 0 bases and J lost 4, with 12 bases in between. Germline CDR1 and CDR2: SGHRS and YFSETQ. This CDR3 is built from 15 residues. CDR3 DNA: TGCGCCAGCAGCTTGGAGTGGGGCGCCGCAGATACGCAGTATTTT. It translates to CASSLEWGAADTQYF.